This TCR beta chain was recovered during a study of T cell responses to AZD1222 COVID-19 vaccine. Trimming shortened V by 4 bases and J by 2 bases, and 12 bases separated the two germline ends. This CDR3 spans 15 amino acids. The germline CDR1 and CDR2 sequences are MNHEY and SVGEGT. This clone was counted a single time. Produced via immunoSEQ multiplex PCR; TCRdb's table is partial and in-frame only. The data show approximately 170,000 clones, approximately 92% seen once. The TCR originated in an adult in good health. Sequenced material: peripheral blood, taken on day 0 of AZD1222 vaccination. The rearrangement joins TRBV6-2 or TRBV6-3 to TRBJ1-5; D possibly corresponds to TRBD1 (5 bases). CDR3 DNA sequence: TGTGCCAGCAGTTCCGGGGGGGTTGGCAATCAGCCCCAGCATTTT. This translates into CASSSGGVGNQPQHF.